Below are 18 T cell receptor beta chains sequenced from a single sample in a study of T cells in Graves' hyperthyroidism and ophthalmopathy. TCR beta CDR3 regions were amplified from RNA transcripts. Initially, a first-round RT-PCR of the TCR CDR3 employed the HTBI primer set. TCRdb re-analysed the multiplex PCR reads in MiXCR, keeping a single row per CDR3 protein. The sample shows about 720,000 distinct CDR3 sequences, 18% of them seen only once. The sample taken for sequencing was blood. The receptor source for this set is a woman between 45 and 65 years old with Graves' hyperthyroidism that later progressed to Graves' ophthalmopathy.

The V call is TRBV5-4, the J call TRBJ2-3; D unresolved. The CDR3 has 13 residues. Germline V gives CDR1 SGHNT, CDR2 YYREEE (reference sequence). V dropped 0 bases and J dropped 4 bases, with 6 bases sitting between them. The CDR3: CASSLDASDTQYF. The CDR3 DNA follows: TGTGCCAGCAGCTTGGACGCCTCAGATACGCAGTATTTT.

With regard to this clonotype: Sequence at one end of the junction differs from germline and may be a read error. The CDR3 reads CASSLGALQETQYF. As DNA, the CDR3 is TGCGCCAGCAGTTTGGGGGCATTACAAGAGACCCAGTACTTC. The chain couples TRBV5-1 to TRBJ2-5; possible D gene TRBD1, 6 bases. The CDR3 consists of 14 residues. Germline V gene data show CDR1 as SGHRS and CDR2 as YFSETQ.

This clonotype has only a few counts. Here the CDR3 DNA reads TGTGCCAGCTCGGGGTCGGAGGGTCTAGAGACCCAGTACTTC. It translates to CASSGSEGLETQYF. The rearrangement joins TRBV27 to TRBJ2-5; D perhaps matches TRBD2 (6 bases). Trimming removed 8 bases from V and 4 bases from J, with 17 bases in between. CDR3 length equals 14 residues. Germline V lookup: CDR1 MNHEY, CDR2 SMNVEV (reference sequence).

This rearrangement joins TRBV4-1 to TRBJ1-2; D call uncertain. CDR1 and CDR2 (germline): MGHRA, YSYEKL. This CDR3 spans 16 amino acids. V lost 4 bases and J lost 0, with 15 bases in between. The CDR3 bases are TGCGCCAGCAGCCGACGGGTCCCGATAGCTAACTATGGCTACACCTTC. It is translated as CASSRRVPIANYGYTF.

The chain couples TRBV29-1 to TRBJ2-3; no reliable D call. This CDR3 is 14 amino acids long. CDR1 and CDR2 (germline): SQVTM, ANQGSEA. V was cut by 0 bases and J by 6 bases, with 13 bases left in between. The CDR3 is CSVEEGIRSDTQYF. Here the CDR3 DNA reads TGCAGCGTTGAAGAGGGGATACGGTCCGATACGCAGTATTTT.

This clonotype was recorded at least ten times. The J gene is TRBJ2-3, the V gene TRBV5-5; D is perhaps TRBD1 or TRBD2 (5 bases each). Deletions cut 6 bases from V and 2 bases from J, with 16 bases between. Germline V lookup: CDR1 SGHKS, CDR2 YYEKEE (reference sequence). This CDR3 region has 15 residues. This chain's CDR3 is CASNRDRRLTDTQYF. The CDR3 bases are TGTGCCAGCAACCGGGACCGAAGACTCACAGATACGCAGTATTTT.

Ten or more counts support this clonotype. This sequence joins TRBV13 and TRBJ2-7; TRBD2 aligns across 7 bases. Per germline, CDR1 PRHDT and CDR2 FYEKMQ (reference sequence). The trim removed 2 bases at V and 3 bases at J, leaving 10 bases unmatched. The CDR3 is 16 residues long. CDR3 sequence reads: CASSLLTPGGFYEQYF. CDR3 nucleotide sequence: TGTGCCAGCAGCTTACTAACTCCGGGGGGATTCTACGAGCAGTACTTC.

Points on this clonotype: Given a much more abundant clone one base away, this may be a read error. This chain connects TRBV7-2 to TRBJ2-1, with D possibly TRBD2 on 5 matching bases. Germline CDR1 is SGHTA and CDR2 is FQGNSA. V dropped 0 bases and J dropped 9 bases, with 15 bases sitting between them. This CDR3 contains 15 residues. The CDR3 DNA sequence: TGTGCCAGCAGCTTAGCGCCGAGGAGGCGGACTGAGCAGTTCTTC. The encoded protein is CASSLAPRRRTEQFF.

This clonotype was recorded a few times. The chain couples TRBV19 to TRBJ1-1; weak D call: TRBD1 (6 bases). From germline, CDR1 is LNHDA and CDR2 SQIVND (reference sequence). Trimming took off 6 bases at V and 5 bases at J, with 19 bases between the two ends. This CDR3 comprises 15 residues. The CDR3 DNA reads as TGTGCCAGTAGCCCAGACGCGGGGGCGGGAACTGAAGCTTTCTTT. It translates to CASSPDAGAGTEAFF. Together with reference TRBV19 and TRBJ1-1, the CDR3 gives the full variable domain: DGGITQSPKYLFRKEGQNVTLSCEQNLNHDAMYWYRQDPGQGLRLIYYSQIVNDFQKGDIAEGYSVSREKKESFPLTVTSAQKNPTAFYLCASSPDAGAGTEAFFGQGTRLTVV.

Comment on this clonotype: A read error may explain this, as a much larger clone is one base away. The chain carries TRBV3-1 and TRBJ2-2; TRBD1 matches at 7 bases. Germline loops: CDR1 LGHDT, CDR2 YNNKEL (reference sequence). The length of the CDR3 is 16 residues. As DNA, the CDR3 is TGTGCCAGCAGCCAAGGGGCAGGGGGAAGGACCGGGGAGCTGCTTTTT. It codes for CASSQGAGGRTGELLF.

Many counts were recorded for this clonotype. The genes are TRBV3-1 and TRBJ1-1, with TRBD1 identical over 7 bases. V lost 4 bases, J lost 1 base, and 6 bases stayed unmatched. Per the germline V gene, CDR1 is LGHDT and CDR2 is YNNKEL (reference sequence). The CDR3 contains 15 residues. CDR3 coding DNA: TGTGCCAGCAGCCCGTGGACAGGTACGAACACTGAAGCTTTCTTT. Protein product: CASSPWTGTNTEAFF.

The sample holds a few counts of this clonotype. V and J are TRBV5-1 and TRBJ1-5; possibly TRBD1 for D (6 bases). The germline V gene encodes CDR1 SGHRS and CDR2 YFSETQ. The CDR3 has 14 residues. Trimming took off 4 bases at V and 6 bases at J, with 14 bases between the two ends. This chain's CDR3 is CASSPMGGRQPQHF. DNA for the CDR3: TGCGCCAGCAGCCCCATGGGGGGCCGTCAGCCCCAGCATTTT.

This clonotype was counted ten times or more. The chain is built from TRBV29-1 and TRBJ2-1; 9 bases map to TRBD2. The CDR3 spans 15 residues. V was clipped by 1 base and J by 7 bases; unmatched bases: 8. Germline V CDR1 and CDR2: SQVTM, ANQGSEA. The CDR3 here is CSVEGRGGGVNEQFF. DNA of the CDR3: TGCAGCGTTGAAGGGCGCGGCGGGGGGGTTAATGAGCAGTTCTTC.

This chain connects TRBV27 to TRBJ1-2; D is possibly TRBD1 (6 bases). The CDR3 is made up of 13 amino acids. Trimming pared 6 bases from V and 4 bases from J, leaving 12 bases between. Per the germline V gene, CDR1 is MNHEY and CDR2 is SMNVEV (reference sequence). The CDR3 loop reads CASSPQGFYGYTF. The CDR3 DNA reads TGTGCCAGCAGCCCACAGGGATTCTATGGCTACACCTTC.

This clonotype came up a few times. The rearrangement links TRBV12-5 to TRBJ2-3; perhaps TRBD2 as D (6 bases). CDR1 and CDR2 (germline): LGHNT, FRNRAP. Trimming cost V 4 bases and J 4 bases, with 9 bases left between them. The CDR3 has 13 residues. In DNA, the CDR3 is TGTGCTAGTGGTTACGGGGGTCCAGATACGCAGTATTTT. Its protein is CASGYGGPDTQYF.

V is TRBV5-4 and J is TRBJ2-5; D is possibly TRBD2 (7 bases). The V and J ends lost 0 bases and 2 bases respectively, with 14 bases between them. CDR1 SGHNT and CDR2 YYREEE come from the germline V gene (reference sequence). The CDR3 spans 16 residues. CDR3 residues: CASSLVGGRGQETQYF. The CDR3 DNA follows: TGTGCCAGCAGCTTGGTGGGGGGGCGAGGTCAAGAGACCCAGTACTTC.

This clonotype was seen a handful of times. The J gene is TRBJ2-6, the V gene TRBV5-8; 12 bases match TRBD2. This CDR3 comprises 18 residues. Per the germline V gene, CDR1 is SGHTS and CDR2 is YDEGEE. V shed 6 bases, J shed 4 bases, and the junction held 11 bases outside the gene matches. This chain's CDR3 is CASTSLAGGLLGANVLTF. The CDR3 DNA reads as TGTGCCAGCACATCTCTAGCGGGGGGGCTGCTGGGGGCCAACGTCCTGACTTTC.

This chain joins TRBV10-3 and TRBJ2-3, with D maybe TRBD1 (6 bases). V shed 6 bases and J shed 0 bases, with 13 bases lying between them. CDR1 and CDR2 from the germline V gene are ENHRY and SYGVKD. This CDR3 is 15 amino acids long. CDR3 in DNA: TGTGCCATCAGAGGTTCCGGGACAAGCACAGATACGCAGTATTTT. As protein: CAIRGSGTSTDTQYF.